Shown below are 31 T cell receptor beta chains from a single sample sequenced in a study of CD8 T cells in Susac syndrome. Roughly 0.45 to 1 ug RNA was reverse transcribed with random hexamers. TCRdb re-called the immunoSEQ multiplex PCR reads with MiXCR, one entry per CDR3 protein. The table lists some 180,000 distinct CDR3 sequences, more than 85% of them singletons. Sequences were obtained from CD4+ T cells from PBMCs. The receptors originated from a human donor with Susac syndrome.

V is TRBV12-3 or TRBV12-4 and J is TRBJ2-7; D unclear. V was trimmed by 4 bases and J by 3 bases, leaving 7 bases between them. This CDR3 comprises 12 residues. The chain's CDR3 is CASSSDGYEQYF. The CDR3 DNA sequence: TGTGCCAGCAGTTCAGACGGCTACGAGCAGTACTTC.

The chain carries TRBV14 and TRBJ2-3; 14 bases map to TRBD2. Germline lookup yields CDR1 SGHDN and CDR2 FVKESK. The length of the CDR3 is 16 residues. J gave up 9 bases and V 3 bases, and 8 bases lay outside the gene matches. The CDR3 nucleotides are TGTGCCAGCAGCCACCAGGGACTAGCGGGGGCGGAAACGCAGTATTTT. Its protein product is CASSHQGLAGAETQYF.

CDR3 region: CASSQDPLAAGGRDTQYF. Written as DNA, the CDR3 is TGTGCCAGCAGCCAAGACCCCCTGGCAGCGGGAGGACGAGATACGCAGTATTTT. This chain connects TRBV3-1 to TRBJ2-3; 9 bases map to TRBD2. Germline CDR1 reads LGHDT; CDR2 reads YNNKEL (reference sequence). J was trimmed by 5 bases and V by 0 bases; bases with no gene match: 12. CDR3 length equals 18 residues.

This rearrangement joins TRBV20-1 to TRBJ1-2; 8 bases fit TRBD1. From germline, CDR1 is DFQATT and CDR2 SNEGSKA (reference sequence). J gave up 8 bases and V 2 bases, and 10 bases lay outside the gene matches. CDR3 size: 14 residues. CDR3 in DNA: TGCAGTGCTAGATCGACAGGGGTCTTGGGAGGCTACACCTTC. It yields the protein CSARSTGVLGGYTF.

This rearrangement joins TRBV27 to TRBJ1-1; D is possibly TRBD1 (6 bases). The CDR3 is 11 amino acids. CDR1 and CDR2 (germline): MNHEY, SMNVEV (reference sequence). Between the trimmed V and J ends, which lost 8 bases and 6 bases, there was a span of 10 bases. In DNA form, the CDR3 reads TGTGCCAGCCAGGGGTTGGCTGAAGCTTTCTTT. Amino acid sequence: CASQGLAEAFF.

The chain uses TRBV12-3 or TRBV12-4 and TRBJ1-5; D remains unclear. Trimming cost V 3 bases and J 5 bases, with 8 bases left between them. CDR3 length equals 13 residues. Here the CDR3 DNA reads TGTGCCAGCAGTTTCGGGAGGGATCAGCCCCAGCATTTT. Encoded protein: CASSFGRDQPQHF.

This clonotype was found a few times. The V gene is TRBV20-1, the J gene TRBJ2-7; D is unclear. The CDR3 loop spans 12 amino acids. Trimming cost V 3 bases and J 0 bases, with 6 bases left between them. Germline V gene data show CDR1 as DFQATT and CDR2 as SNEGSKA (reference sequence). The CDR3 protein is CSARLDSYEQYF. Here the CDR3 DNA reads TGCAGTGCTAGGCTAGACTCCTACGAGCAGTACTTC.

The sample holds a few counts of this clonotype. The V call is TRBV30, the J call TRBJ2-5; a weak D match, TRBD2 (6 bases). Trimming pared 0 bases from V and 5 bases from J, leaving 10 bases between. The germline V gene encodes CDR1 GTSNPN and CDR2 SVGIG (reference sequence). The CDR3 totals 13 residues. CDR3 bases: TGTGCCTGGAGTGTGGGAGGATTCGAGACCCAGTACTTC. This sequence encodes CAWSVGGFETQYF.

The rearrangement joins TRBV5-1 to TRBJ2-3; 8 nucleotides agree with TRBD1. Per germline, CDR1 SGHRS and CDR2 YFSETQ. CDR3 length: 16 amino acids. V lost 2 bases to trimming and J lost 1 base; unmatched junction nucleotides: 6. CDR3: CASSLIQGDGTDTQYF. In nucleotides, the CDR3 is TGCGCCAGCAGCTTAATACAGGGGGACGGCACAGATACGCAGTATTTT. The full variable domain, completed using reference TRBV5-1 and TRBJ2-3, is KAGVTQTPRYLIKTRGQQVTLSCSPISGHRSVSWYQQTPGQGLQFLFEYFSETQRNKGNFPGRFSGRQFSNSRSEMNVSTLELGDSALYLCASSLIQGDGTDTQYFGPGTRLTVL.

The chain is built from TRBV7-9 and TRBJ2-1, with unresolved D. The germline gives CDR1 SEHNR, CDR2 FQNEAQ (reference sequence). This CDR3 region has 11 residues. Trimming took off 5 bases at V and 9 bases at J, with 8 bases between the two ends. DNA of the CDR3: TGTGCCAGCAGCCCAGTGGGTGAGCAGTTCTTC. Its translation is CASSPVGEQFF.

This chain connects TRBV12-3 or TRBV12-4 to TRBJ2-5, with 7 positions matching TRBD1. J lost 1 base, V lost 7 bases, and 6 bases had no gene match. This CDR3 has 14 residues. Here the CDR3 reads CASNEQGLQETQYF. The DNA of the CDR3 is TGTGCCAGCAATGAACAGGGGCTCCAAGAGACCCAGTACTTC.

This clonotype was detected only a few times. The chain uses TRBV6-1 and TRBJ2-3; D unresolved. V was trimmed by 5 bases and J by 1 base, leaving 7 bases between them. This CDR3 contains 13 residues. CDR1 MNHNS and CDR2 SASEGT come from the germline V gene. CDR3 protein: CASSQAGTDTQYF. In nucleotides, the CDR3 is TGTGCCAGCAGTCAGGCTGGCACAGATACGCAGTATTTT.

The chain uses TRBV2 and TRBJ1-1; the D gene is possibly TRBD1 (5 bases). CDR1 and CDR2 (germline): SNHLY, FYNNEI. V lost 5 bases and J lost 3, with 16 bases in between. CDR3 length equals 15 residues. CDR3 DNA: TGTGCCAGCAGTCAATCGGTGGGGGGTTACACTGAAGCTTTCTTT. It is translated as CASSQSVGGYTEAFF.

This rearrangement joins TRBV7-8 to TRBJ2-5; D may match TRBD1 or TRBD2 (5 bases each). The CDR3 consists of 15 residues. V was pared by 3 bases and J by 2 bases, with 13 bases between. Germline values: CDR1 SGHVS, CDR2 FQNEAQ. The CDR3 region has the DNA TGTGCCAGCAGCTTTCTGACGGGACCGCAAGAGACCCAGTACTTC. It translates to CASSFLTGPQETQYF.

This chain's CDR3 is CSASDRGNYGYTF. As DNA, the CDR3 is TGCAGTGCTTCCGACAGGGGCAACTATGGCTACACCTTC. J is TRBJ1-2 and V is TRBV20-1; 8 nucleotides match TRBD1. This CDR3 has 13 residues. Unmatched junction bases numbered 4, after V lost 5 bases and J lost 2 bases. CDR1 and CDR2 from the germline V gene are DFQATT and SNEGSKA (reference sequence).

The gene calls are TRBV28 and TRBJ1-5; D perhaps matches TRBD1 (5 bases). The CDR3 runs 15 residues. Germline CDR1 is MDHEN and CDR2 is SYDVKM. Trimming took off 4 bases at V and 0 bases at J, with 10 bases between the two ends. The CDR3 DNA reads as TGTGCCAGCAGTTCGAGGGGATATAGCAATCAGCCCCAGCATTTT. It codes for CASSSRGYSNQPQHF.

The chain joins TRBV6-6 to TRBJ2-5, with D perhaps matching TRBD1 or TRBD2 (6 bases each). CDR3 size: 14 residues. Trimming pared 2 bases from V and 5 bases from J, leaving 12 bases between. The germline gives CDR1 MNHNY, CDR2 SVGAGI (reference sequence). CDR3 sequence reads: CASSYLGGGETQYF. The DNA of the CDR3 is TGTGCCAGCAGTTACCTGGGGGGCGGCGAGACCCAGTACTTC.

This clonotype was recorded only once. The chain uses TRBV6-5 and TRBJ1-3, with no clear D. V lost 5 bases and J lost 1, with 9 bases in between. The CDR3 contains 14 residues. Germline V gene data show CDR1 as MNHEY and CDR2 as SVGAGI. The CDR3, as DNA: TGTGCCAGCAGTGAGAGTTATTCTGGAAACACCATATATTTT. Translation gives CASSESYSGNTIYF.

The chain is built from TRBV7-9 and TRBJ2-1; either TRBD1 or TRBD2 may fit D (5 bases each). V lost 4 bases and J lost 10, with 11 bases in between. Germline assignment: CDR1 SEHNR and CDR2 FQNEAQ (reference sequence). This CDR3 is built from 12 residues. The CDR3 bases are TGTGCCAGCAGCTCCCGGGACCCAGAGCAGTTCTTC. Its translation is CASSSRDPEQFF.

This clonotype has only one observation. The rearrangement uses TRBV9 and TRBJ1-5; D uncertain. The germline V gene has CDR1 SGDLS and CDR2 YYNGEE. The CDR3 spans 15 residues. Trimming shortened V by 1 base and J by 0 bases, and 8 bases separated the two germline ends. CDR3 sequence (DNA): TGTGCCAGCAGCGTAAGCCACACTAGCAATCAGCCCCAGCATTTT. This gives the protein CASSVSHTSNQPQHF.

The rearrangement joins TRBV3-1 to TRBJ1-4; D is possibly TRBD1 (6 bases). This CDR3 is built from 17 residues. Germline V gives CDR1 LGHDT, CDR2 YNNKEL (reference sequence). The germline V and J ends were trimmed by 1 base and 8 bases, with 20 bases remaining between them. This CDR3 reads CASSQGPTGKRREKLFF. The CDR3 DNA reads as TGTGCCAGCAGCCAAGGACCCACAGGGAAAAGAAGGGAAAAACTGTTTTTT.

V and J are TRBV7-8 and TRBJ2-7; 7 nucleotides line up with TRBD2. The CDR3 is made up of 15 amino acids. Germline V CDR1 and CDR2: SGHVS, FQNEAQ. After removal of 5 bases from V and 3 bases from J, the junction contained 10 bases not matched to a gene. The CDR3 loop is CASSHRRTSSYEQYF. Written as DNA, the CDR3 is TGTGCCAGCAGCCACAGGAGGACTAGTAGCTACGAGCAGTACTTC.

This chain links TRBV7-9 with TRBJ1-3; a weak D match, TRBD1 (5 bases). The germline V gene has CDR1 SEHNR and CDR2 FQNEAQ (reference sequence). This CDR3 spans 16 amino acids. Trimming stripped 1 base from V and 0 bases from J, with 10 bases between. In DNA, the CDR3 is TGTGCCAGCAGCTTAGGGGACGTGAGCTCTGGAAACACCATATATTTT. This gives the protein CASSLGDVSSGNTIYF.

The J gene is TRBJ2-3, the V gene TRBV20-1; 8 bases are a match to TRBD2. The V and J ends lost 4 bases and 14 bases, in that order; junction bases with no gene match: 20. Per the germline V gene, CDR1 is DFQATT and CDR2 is SNEGSKA (reference sequence). This CDR3 contains 15 residues. DNA for the CDR3: TGCAGTGCTACGATTCCCACGACTAGCGTACCAACTCCGTATTTT. This encodes CSATIPTTSVPTPYF.

The rearrangement links TRBV11-2 to TRBJ2-7; D call uncertain. V was trimmed by 4 bases and J by 0 bases, leaving 10 bases between them. The germline CDR1 and CDR2 sequences are SGHAT and FQNNGV. The length of the CDR3 is 14 residues. Here the CDR3 reads CASSWSLSSYEQYF. The CDR3 bases are TGTGCCAGCAGCTGGAGCTTGAGCTCCTACGAGCAGTACTTC.

J is TRBJ1-2 and V is TRBV20-1; 10 nucleotides line up with TRBD1. The CDR3 contains 16 residues. Germline-derived CDR1 and CDR2 are DFQATT and SNEGSKA (reference sequence). J lost 4 bases, V lost 0 bases, and 8 bases had no gene match. CDR3 in amino acids: CSARDPLGTGAYGYTF. DNA for the CDR3: TGCAGTGCTAGAGACCCTTTGGGGACAGGGGCCTATGGCTACACCTTC.

The chain uses TRBV19 and TRBJ2-7; TRBD2 aligns across 10 bases. This CDR3 has 13 residues. V lost 6 bases, J lost 2 bases, and 1 base stayed unmatched. The V gene's germline CDR1 is LNHDA and CDR2 SQIVND (reference sequence). CDR3 coding DNA: TGTGCCAGTAGGCTAGCGGGAGCCTACGAGCAGTACTTC. As protein: CASRLAGAYEQYF.

The chain recombines TRBV3-1 with TRBJ1-1, with unresolved D. The V and J ends lost 1 base and 8 bases respectively, with 8 bases between them. The CDR3 loop spans 12 amino acids. In germline, CDR1 is LGHDT, CDR2 YNNKEL (reference sequence). In nucleotides, the CDR3 is TGTGCCAGCAGCCAAGCCGGGAGGGAAGCTTTCTTT. Translated, it gives CASSQAGREAFF.

The rearrangement joins TRBV20-1 to TRBJ2-5; either TRBD1 or TRBD2 may supply D (5 bases each). CDR3 length equals 13 residues. Germline CDR1 reads DFQATT; CDR2 reads SNEGSKA (reference sequence). The ends were cut back, 3 bases at V and 2 bases at J, with 10 bases in the middle. In DNA form, the CDR3 reads TGCAGTGCTAGTTCCGGGGCACAAGAGACCCAGTACTTC. This translates into CSASSGAQETQYF.

The CDR3 DNA follows: TGCGCCAGCAGCCAAGATGGGCGGGAGATCGGATGGAGCACAGATACGCAGTATTTT. Its protein is CASSQDGREIGWSTDTQYF. This sequence joins TRBV4-1 and TRBJ2-3; 7 bases fit TRBD2. Germline V gene lookup returns CDR1 MGHRA and CDR2 YSYEKL. After removal of 0 bases from V and 0 bases from J, the junction contained 12 bases not matched to a gene. This CDR3 region has 19 residues.

The chain uses TRBV28 and TRBJ1-2; possibly TRBD1 for D (6 bases). CDR1 MDHEN and CDR2 SYDVKM come from the germline V gene. This CDR3 comprises 14 residues. V was pared by 4 bases and J by 3 bases, with 12 bases between. The CDR3 DNA follows: TGTGCCAGCAGTTCGCAACAGGGCCACTATGGCTACACCTTC. It codes for CASSSQQGHYGYTF.